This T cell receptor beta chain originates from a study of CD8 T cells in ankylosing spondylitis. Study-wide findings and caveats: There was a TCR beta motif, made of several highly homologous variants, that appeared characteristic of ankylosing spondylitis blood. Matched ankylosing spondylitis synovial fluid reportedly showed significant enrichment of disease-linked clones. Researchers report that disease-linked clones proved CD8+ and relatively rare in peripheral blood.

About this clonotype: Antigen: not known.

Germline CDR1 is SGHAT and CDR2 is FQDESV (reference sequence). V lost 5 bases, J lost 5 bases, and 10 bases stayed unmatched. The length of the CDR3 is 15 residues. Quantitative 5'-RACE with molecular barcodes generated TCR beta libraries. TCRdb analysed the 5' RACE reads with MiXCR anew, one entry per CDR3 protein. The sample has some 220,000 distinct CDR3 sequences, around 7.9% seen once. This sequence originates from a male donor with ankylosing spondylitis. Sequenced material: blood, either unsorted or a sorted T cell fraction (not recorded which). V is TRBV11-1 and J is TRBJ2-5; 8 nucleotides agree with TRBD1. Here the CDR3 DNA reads TGTGCCAGCAGCATAAGGACAGGGTCGAGGGAGACCCAGTACTTC. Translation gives CASSIRTGSRETQYF.